This record covers a single T cell receptor (beta chain). It may be a read error: a sequence one base away is much more abundant. These data originate in a study of T cells in Graves' hyperthyroidism and ophthalmopathy. Stable Graves' hyperthyroidism meant no ophthalmopathy progression within 18 months. V lost 2 bases and J lost 0, with 14 bases in between. CDR3 length: 17 residues. Germline V gene sequence: CDR1 MNHEY, CDR2 SVGAGI. TCR beta CDR3 region amplification was performed from RNA transcripts. Using the HTBI primer set, a first-round RT-PCR was run on the TCR CDR3. TCRdb redid the calling of the multiplex PCR reads with MiXCR, one entry per CDR3 protein. The sample has approximately 410,000 distinct CDR3 sequences; approximately 15% are singletons.

This receptor was obtained from a woman younger than 35 with Graves' hyperthyroidism. The chain carries TRBV6-5 and TRBJ2-1; D remains unclear. The specimen was blood. The CDR3 protein is CASSYGDPAGSYNEQFF. CDR3 sequence (DNA): TGTGCCAGCAGTTACGGGGATCCCGCAGGCTCCTACAATGAGCAGTTCTTC.